This T cell receptor (beta chain) was recorded in a study of blood T cell repertoires in COVID-19. The wider study: The origin of the acute and convalescent COVID-19 samples was the United States, Italy and Spain. From T cells, B-cell-depleted T cells, or PBMCs came the material, which was cDNA or gDNA.

Original processing methods: Estimates of nucleated cell counts were drawn from the amplification of reference gene primers. TCRdb keeps only in-frame clones here, not all; method: immunoSEQ multiplex PCR. V and J calls and clone size follow that table, whereas D and trimming were derived from the DNA. This sample has 110,000 to 150,000 clones, with roughly 85% found just once. The germline CDR1 and CDR2 sequences are MDHEN and SYDVKM. Trimming took off 4 bases at V and 5 bases at J, with 15 bases between the two ends. The CDR3 is 15 residues long. The receptor was derived from a man in his fifties or sixties with acute or convalescent COVID-19. Sequencing was done on a sample of peripheral blood. This chain links TRBV28 with TRBJ1-5; no clear D. The CDR3 spells CASSSTGVLDQPQHF. The CDR3 DNA is TGTGCCAGCAGTTCGACGGGAGTACTGGATCAGCCCCAGCATTTT.